Shown below are 32 T cell receptor beta chains from a single sample sequenced in a study of blood T cells in healthy people across ages. For the second PCR, which ran for about 6 to 11 cycles, a sample-barcoded 5' primer and a J-beta primer mix were used. One entry per CDR3 protein results from TCRdb running MiXCR on the 5' RACE reads. The profile shows about 680,000 distinct CDR3 sequences, about 52% of them singletons. The sample taken for sequencing was blood. The receptor source for this set is a woman aged 55 to 70 in good health.

The chain links TRBV3-1 to TRBJ2-3; maybe TRBD1 (6 bases). The V and J ends lost 0 bases and 11 bases respectively, with 18 bases between them. Germline CDR1 LGHDT, CDR2 YNNKEL (reference sequence). The CDR3 is 15 amino acids. The DNA of the CDR3 is TGTGCCAGCAGCCAAGATTTGAAACAGGGCCTTGGGCAGTATTTT. Its translation: CASSQDLKQGLGQYF.

The chain recombines TRBV7-3 with TRBJ2-3, with 9 bases that match TRBD2. V shed 0 bases, J shed 5 bases, and the junction held 6 bases outside the gene matches. Germline assignment: CDR1 SGHTA and CDR2 FQGTGA. The CDR3 totals 16 residues. CDR3 amino acids: CASSLTWTSARDTQYF. The CDR3 DNA reads TGTGCCAGCAGCTTAACTTGGACTAGCGCCCGAGATACGCAGTATTTT.

The chain carries TRBV5-1 and TRBJ2-1; TRBD2 matches 12 bases. The CDR3 length is 16 residues. The V gene's germline CDR1 is SGHRS and CDR2 YFSETQ. The ends lost 6 bases at V and 0 bases at J; junction bases unmatched: 4. CDR3 nucleotides: TGCGCCAGCAAGACTAGCGGGGGCAGCTCCTACAATGAGCAGTTCTTC. It translates to CASKTSGGSSYNEQFF.

As to this clonotype: This clone may be a read error of a much larger clone one base away. This chain links TRBV27 with TRBJ2-7; no reliable D call. The CDR3 extends over 15 amino acids. Germline V gene sequence: CDR1 MNHEY, CDR2 SMNVEV (reference sequence). V was shortened by 3 bases and J by 0 bases, with 12 bases between the two germline ends. The CDR3 spells CASSFASQSSYEQYF. The CDR3 DNA reads as TGTGCCAGCAGTTTTGCCTCTCAAAGCTCCTACGAGCAGTACTTC.

As regards this clonotype: At one end, the junction sequence differs from germline, possibly due to a read error. The J gene is TRBJ2-7, the V gene TRBV20-1, with D perhaps TRBD1 (7 bases). The V gene's germline CDR1 is DFQATT and CDR2 SNEGSKA (reference sequence). The CDR3 has 13 amino acids. The CDR3 protein is CGASGDSDYEQYF. The CDR3 DNA reads as TGCGGTGCCTCGGGGGACAGTGACTACGAGCAGTACTTC.

This chain joins TRBV6-2 or TRBV6-3 and TRBJ2-7, with D unclear. V lost 7 bases and J 4 bases, leaving 11 bases between the germline ends. Germline V CDR1 and CDR2: MNHEY, SVGEGT. The CDR3 length is 12 residues. CDR3 coding DNA: TGTGCCAGCAAGGACCCACAGTACGAGCAGTACTTC. Translating gives CASKDPQYEQYF.

Points on this clonotype: One end of the junction fails to match germline, which may point to a read error. The chain joins TRBV7-2 to TRBJ2-1, with 9 bases fitting TRBD2. Germline V gene data show CDR1 as SGHTA and CDR2 as FQGNSA. The CDR3 is made up of 18 amino acids. CDR3 bases: TGTGCCAGCAGCTTAAGGGAGGGGGCGGGAGGGCCCTACAATGAGCGGTTCTTC. Its protein product is CASSLREGAGGPYNERFF. Looking up the rest from reference TRBV7-2 and TRBJ2-1 gives the full variable domain: GAGVSQSPSNKVTEKGKDVELRCDPISGHTALYWYRQSLGQGLEFLIYFQGNSAPDKSGLPSDRFSAERTGGSVSTLTIQRTQQEDSAVYLCASSLREGAGGPYNERFFGPGTRLTVL.

This sequence joins TRBV6-2 or TRBV6-3 and TRBJ2-7, with 8 bases fitting TRBD1. CDR3 length: 14 amino acids. Germline CDR1 reads MNHEY; CDR2 reads SVGEGT. With 7 bases clipped from V and 2 bases from J, the junction kept 7 bases outside the gene matches. The CDR3 sequence is CASNPTGGPYEQYF. In DNA form, the CDR3 reads TGTGCCAGCAACCCCACAGGGGGTCCCTACGAGCAGTACTTC.

V gene TRBV12-3 or TRBV12-4 combines with J gene TRBJ2-4, with TRBD2 as a possible D gene (5 bases). Between the trimmed V and J ends, which lost 10 bases and 9 bases, there was a span of 16 bases. The CDR3 totals 12 residues. The CDR3 DNA is TGTGCCACCCAAAGGGTAGAGGGCATTCAGTACTTC. Amino acids: CATQRVEGIQYF.

In the case of this clonotype: One end of the junction fails to match germline, which may point to a read error. The rearrangement links TRBV24-1 to TRBJ2-5, with D possibly TRBD1 on 6 matching bases. The CDR3 totals 12 residues. From germline, CDR1 is KGHDR and CDR2 SFDVKD. CDR3 nucleotide sequence: TGTTCCACCGGGGACAACCAAGAGACCCAGTACTTC. Translation gives CSTGDNQETQYF.

The CDR3 sequence is CASSEGPYYEQYF. CDR3 nucleotide sequence: TGTGCCAGCAGTGAAGGCCCTTACTACGAGCAGTACTTC. This sequence joins TRBV2 and TRBJ2-5, with D hard to call. Judging by the DNA end, TRBJ2-7 fits better; the J call may be wrong. The CDR3 is 13 amino acids. CDR1 SNHLY and CDR2 FYNNEI come from the germline V gene.

This clonotype was detected a few times. The rearrangement joins TRBV28 to TRBJ2-1; 10 bases agree with TRBD2. There are 13 residues in the CDR3. Germline-derived CDR1 and CDR2 are MDHEN and SYDVKM. V lost 7 bases, J lost 7 bases, and 4 bases stayed unmatched. The CDR3 loop is CASKGSGRNEQFF. Written as DNA, the CDR3 is TGTGCCAGCAAAGGTAGCGGGAGGAATGAGCAGTTCTTC.

The rearrangement links TRBV6-6 to TRBJ2-3; D not certain. CDR3 size: 16 residues. Per germline, CDR1 MNHNY and CDR2 SVGAGI (reference sequence). V was shortened by 0 bases and J by 0 bases, with 10 bases between the two germline ends. CDR3 sequence: CASSYSSWSSTDTQYF. The DNA of the CDR3 is TGTGCCAGCAGTTACTCCTCGTGGAGTAGCACAGATACGCAGTATTTT.

This clonotype turned up a few times. V usage is TRBV7-2 and J usage is TRBJ2-7, with D possibly being TRBD1 (5 bases). Germline V CDR1 and CDR2: SGHTA, FQGNSA. This CDR3 region has 14 residues. The ends were cut back, 5 bases at V and 0 bases at J, with 11 bases in the middle. CDR3 amino acids: CASSQTRASYEQYF. The DNA of the CDR3 is TGTGCCAGCAGCCAAACCAGGGCCTCCTACGAGCAGTACTTC.

The gene calls are TRBV7-9 and TRBJ2-7, with D possibly matching TRBD2 (6 bases). The CDR3 spans 16 residues. V was cut by 7 bases and J by 2 bases, with 21 bases left in between. Germline-derived CDR1 and CDR2 are SEHNR and FQNEAQ (reference sequence). CDR3 sequence reads: CASNRPGASATYEQYF. In DNA form, the CDR3 reads TGTGCCAGCAACCGACCTGGGGCTAGCGCAACCTACGAGCAGTACTTC.

The chain is built from TRBV6-6 and TRBJ2-7; D gene unclear. This CDR3 is built from 14 residues. V lost 6 bases, J lost 2 bases, and 14 bases lay in between. Germline CDR1 is MNHNY and CDR2 is SVGAGI (reference sequence). The CDR3 sequence: CASSKPEQPYEQYF. The DNA for the CDR3 is TGTGCCAGCAGCAAGCCGGAACAGCCCTACGAGCAGTACTTC.

The chain links TRBV29-1 to TRBJ2-1; 12 bases map to TRBD2. Germline assignment: CDR1 SQVTM and CDR2 ANQGSEA. CDR3 size: 16 residues. The V gene end was trimmed by 1 base and the J gene end by 4 bases; junction bases not matched to a gene: 5. Here the CDR3 reads CSVEGGLAGLYNEQFF. CDR3 DNA: TGCAGCGTTGAAGGGGGACTAGCGGGTCTATACAATGAGCAGTTCTTC.

CDR3 in amino acids: CASSQGGIGTEAFF. The DNA for the CDR3 is TGTGCCAGCAGCCAGGGGGGTATCGGCACTGAAGCTTTCTTT. This chain connects TRBV3-1 to TRBJ1-1, with D maybe TRBD1 (5 bases). The CDR3 runs 14 residues. Trimming removed 3 bases from V and 4 bases from J, with 12 bases in between. Per the germline V gene, CDR1 is LGHDT and CDR2 is YNNKEL (reference sequence).

This clonotype has just one count. The J gene is TRBJ1-2, the V gene TRBV28; D is perhaps TRBD1 (6 bases). The germline V and J ends were trimmed by 7 bases and 7 bases, with 13 bases remaining between them. The germline CDR1 and CDR2 sequences are MDHEN and SYDVKM. The length of the CDR3 is 12 residues. The CDR3 loop is CASKLQGLGYTF. Written as DNA, the CDR3 is TGTGCCAGCAAACTCCAGGGGCTTGGCTACACCTTC.

This clonotype appeared a few times. This rearrangement joins TRBV6-2 or TRBV6-3 to TRBJ2-7; 12 nucleotides line up with TRBD2. CDR1 and CDR2 from the germline V gene are MNHEY and SVGEGT. The trim removed 5 bases at V and 5 bases at J, leaving 10 bases unmatched. This CDR3 contains 16 residues. Here the CDR3 DNA reads TGTGCCAGCAGTACCTCGACTAGCGGGAGTCTCGACGAGCAGTACTTC. Its protein is CASSTSTSGSLDEQYF.

The V gene is TRBV20-1, the J gene TRBJ2-1, with D hard to call. With 6 bases removed from V and 0 bases from J, the gap between germline ends came to 12 bases. The V gene's germline CDR1 is DFQATT and CDR2 SNEGSKA (reference sequence). The CDR3 is 14 residues long. The CDR3 DNA reads as TGCAGTGCCCAGGCCGGGTCCTCCTACAATGAGCAGTTCTTC. Encoded protein: CSAQAGSSYNEQFF.

The rearrangement joins TRBV20-1 to TRBJ2-1; D not resolved. Trimming took 2 bases from V and 6 from J, leaving 17 bases between them. Germline V CDR1 and CDR2: DFQATT, SNEGSKA (reference sequence). This CDR3 contains 15 residues. As DNA, the CDR3 is TGCAGTGCTAGACTTTTGAGACTTCACTTCAATGAGCAGTTCTTC. Translated, it gives CSARLLRLHFNEQFF.

The sample holds one count of this clonotype. The chain carries TRBV14 and TRBJ1-6; D unclear. Germline assignment: CDR1 SGHDN and CDR2 FVKESK. This CDR3 is built from 14 residues. Between the trimmed V and J ends, which lost 5 bases and 10 bases, there was a span of 15 bases. CDR3 sequence reads: CASSSGISGSPLHF. CDR3 DNA: TGTGCCAGCAGCTCCGGGATCAGCGGGTCACCCCTCCACTTT.

V usage is TRBV20-1 and J usage is TRBJ2-1, with 9 bases matching TRBD2. Germline CDR1 is DFQATT and CDR2 is SNEGSKA (reference sequence). The CDR3 has 16 residues. With V trimmed by 0 bases and J by 3 bases, 6 bases remained unmatched. CDR3 DNA: TGCAGTGCTAGAGATTCCGAGCGGGGGGTCTACAATGAGCAGTTCTTC. Its translation: CSARDSERGVYNEQFF.

This clonotype was counted between two and nine times. The V call is TRBV20-1, the J call TRBJ2-3; TRBD1 or TRBD2 may be the D gene (6 bases each). The V gene's germline CDR1 is DFQATT and CDR2 SNEGSKA (reference sequence). This CDR3 contains 14 residues. The germline V and J ends were trimmed by 2 bases and 6 bases, with 15 bases remaining between them. The CDR3 loop reads CSARKGDSLDTQYF. In DNA, the CDR3 is TGCAGTGCTAGAAAGGGGGACTCGCTGGATACGCAGTATTTT.

J is TRBJ2-7 and V is TRBV7-9, with 12 bases lining up with TRBD2. This CDR3 comprises 14 residues. V lost 6 bases to trimming and J lost 9 bases; unmatched junction nucleotides: 9. Looked up from germline, CDR1 is SEHNR and CDR2 is FQNEAQ (reference sequence). The CDR3 loop reads CASSPLAGGQRQYF. The CDR3 bases are TGTGCCAGCAGTCCCCTAGCGGGAGGGCAGCGGCAGTACTTC. The variable domain in full, completed from reference TRBV7-9 and TRBJ2-7, reads DTGVSQNPRHKITKRGQNVTFRCDPISEHNRLYWYRQTLGQGPEFLTYFQNEAQLEKSRLLSDRFSAERPKGSFSTLEIQRTEQGDSAMYLCASSPLAGGQRQYFGPGTRLTVT.

V usage is TRBV29-1 and J usage is TRBJ2-7; D is uncertain. V was shortened by 3 bases and J by 6 bases, with 21 bases between the two germline ends. The length of the CDR3 is 15 residues. The germline CDR1 and CDR2 sequences are SQVTM and ANQGSEA. DNA of the CDR3: TGCAGCGTTGAGGGTGTGGCTGATGCTCCTTTCGAGCAGTACTTC. Translation gives CSVEGVADAPFEQYF.

The rearrangement links TRBV7-9 to TRBJ1-1, with unresolved D. CDR3 size: 13 residues. V was pared by 3 bases and J by 4 bases, with 9 bases between. Germline assignment: CDR1 SEHNR and CDR2 FQNEAQ (reference sequence). The CDR3 region has the DNA TGTGCCAGCAGCTTCTCCGGGAGCACTGAAGCTTTCTTT. Translating gives CASSFSGSTEAFF. Combining the CDR3 with reference TRBV7-9 and TRBJ1-1 gives the whole variable domain DTGVSQNPRHKITKRGQNVTFRCDPISEHNRLYWYRQTLGQGPEFLTYFQNEAQLEKSRLLSDRFSAERPKGSFSTLEIQRTEQGDSAMYLCASSFSGSTEAFFGQGTRLTVV.

The chain combines TRBV4-2 with TRBJ2-5; D remains unclear. V dropped 0 bases and J dropped 11 bases, with 19 bases sitting between them. Germline lookup yields CDR1 LGHNA and CDR2 YNFKEQ. This CDR3 is 15 amino acids long. The CDR3 reads CASSQEGAAAHEQYF. The CDR3 coding sequence is TGTGCCAGCAGCCAAGAGGGCGCGGCGGCCCATGAGCAGTACTTC.

The chain employs TRBV2 and TRBJ1-1; 10 bases agree with TRBD1. Germline-derived CDR1 and CDR2 are SNHLY and FYNNEI. There are 12 residues in the CDR3. The V gene end was trimmed by 6 bases and the J gene end by 7 bases; junction bases not matched to a gene: 2. The CDR3 coding sequence is TGTGCCAGCAGGGGACAGGGGATTGAAGCTTTCTTT. Amino acids: CASRGQGIEAFF.

The rearrangement links TRBV20-1 to TRBJ2-7; D uncertain. V lost 5 bases and J lost 4, with 9 bases in between. Germline V gene sequence: CDR1 DFQATT, CDR2 SNEGSKA (reference sequence). The CDR3 is 11 residues long. CDR3 residues: CSAAMGYEQYF. Here the CDR3 DNA reads TGCAGTGCTGCTATGGGGTACGAGCAGTACTTC.

The chain carries TRBV29-1 and TRBJ2-3; D is perhaps TRBD2 (5 bases). The CDR3 totals 17 residues. Germline CDR1 and CDR2: SQVTM and ANQGSEA. V was trimmed by 7 bases and J by 2 bases, leaving 25 bases between them. CDR3 DNA: TGCAGCGCCGATGCGGACGACATGGAGGTTAACACAGATACGCAGTATTTT. This sequence encodes CSADADDMEVNTDTQYF.